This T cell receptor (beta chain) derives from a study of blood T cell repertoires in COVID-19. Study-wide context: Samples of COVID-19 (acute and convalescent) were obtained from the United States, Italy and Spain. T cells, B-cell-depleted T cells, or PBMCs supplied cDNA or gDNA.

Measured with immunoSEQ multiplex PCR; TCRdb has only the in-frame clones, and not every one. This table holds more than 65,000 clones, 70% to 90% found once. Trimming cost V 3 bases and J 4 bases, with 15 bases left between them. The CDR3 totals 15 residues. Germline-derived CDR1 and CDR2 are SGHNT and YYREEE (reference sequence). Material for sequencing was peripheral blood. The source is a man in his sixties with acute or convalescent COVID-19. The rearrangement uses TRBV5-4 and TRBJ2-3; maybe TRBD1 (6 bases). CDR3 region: CASSSQQGPADTQYF. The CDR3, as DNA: TGTGCCAGCAGCTCCCAACAGGGTCCAGCAGATACGCAGTATTTT.